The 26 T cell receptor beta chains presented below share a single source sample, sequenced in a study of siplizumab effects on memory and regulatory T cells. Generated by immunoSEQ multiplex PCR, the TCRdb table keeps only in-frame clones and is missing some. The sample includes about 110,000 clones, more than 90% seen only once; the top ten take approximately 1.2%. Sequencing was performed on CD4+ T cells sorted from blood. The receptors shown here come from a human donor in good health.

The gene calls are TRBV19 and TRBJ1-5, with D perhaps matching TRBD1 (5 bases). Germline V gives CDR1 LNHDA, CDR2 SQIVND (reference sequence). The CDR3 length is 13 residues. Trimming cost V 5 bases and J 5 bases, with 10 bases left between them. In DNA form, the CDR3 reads TGTGCCAGTAGTTGGGACCGAGATCAGCCCCAGCATTTT. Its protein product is CASSWDRDQPQHF.

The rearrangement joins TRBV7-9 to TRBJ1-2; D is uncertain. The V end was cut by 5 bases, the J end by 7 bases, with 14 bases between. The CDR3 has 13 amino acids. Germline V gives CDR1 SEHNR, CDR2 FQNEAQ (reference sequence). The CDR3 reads CASSPFSQSGYTF. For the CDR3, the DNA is TGTGCCAGCAGCCCTTTCTCACAGAGTGGCTACACCTTC. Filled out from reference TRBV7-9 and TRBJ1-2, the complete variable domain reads DTGVSQNPRHKITKRGQNVTFRCDPISEHNRLYWYRQTLGQGPEFLTYFQNEAQLEKSRLLSDRFSAERPKGSFSTLEIQRTEQGDSAMYLCASSPFSQSGYTFGSGTRLTVV.

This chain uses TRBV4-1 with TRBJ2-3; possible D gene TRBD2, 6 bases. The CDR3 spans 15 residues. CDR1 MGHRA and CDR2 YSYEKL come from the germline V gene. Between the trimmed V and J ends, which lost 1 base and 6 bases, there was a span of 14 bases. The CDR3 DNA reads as TGCGCCAGCAGCCAAGTAAGCAGACTAGGGGATACGCAGTATTTT. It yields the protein CASSQVSRLGDTQYF.

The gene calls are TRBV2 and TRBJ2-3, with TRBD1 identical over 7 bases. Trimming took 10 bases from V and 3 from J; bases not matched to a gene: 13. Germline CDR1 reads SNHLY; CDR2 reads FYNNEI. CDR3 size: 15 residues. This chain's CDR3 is CATSEDRVRTDTQYF. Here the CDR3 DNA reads TGTGCCACCTCAGAAGACAGGGTTAGGACAGATACGCAGTATTTT.

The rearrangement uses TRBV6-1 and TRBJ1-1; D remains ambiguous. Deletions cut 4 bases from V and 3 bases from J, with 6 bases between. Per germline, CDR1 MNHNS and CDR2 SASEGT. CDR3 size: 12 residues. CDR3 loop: CASSAVYTEAFF. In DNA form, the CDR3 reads TGTGCCAGCAGTGCAGTTTACACTGAAGCTTTCTTT.

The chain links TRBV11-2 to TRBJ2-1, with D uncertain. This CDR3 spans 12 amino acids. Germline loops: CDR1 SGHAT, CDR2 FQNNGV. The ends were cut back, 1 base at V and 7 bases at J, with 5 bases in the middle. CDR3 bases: TGTGCCAGCAGCTTAGTTGATAATGAGCAGTTCTTC. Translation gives CASSLVDNEQFF.

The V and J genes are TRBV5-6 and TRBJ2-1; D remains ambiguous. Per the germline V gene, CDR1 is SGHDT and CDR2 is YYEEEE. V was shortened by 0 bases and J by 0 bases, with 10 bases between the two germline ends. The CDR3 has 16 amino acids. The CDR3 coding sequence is TGTGCCAGCAGCTTGGGGGCCCTATCCTCCTACAATGAGCAGTTCTTC. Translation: CASSLGALSSYNEQFF.

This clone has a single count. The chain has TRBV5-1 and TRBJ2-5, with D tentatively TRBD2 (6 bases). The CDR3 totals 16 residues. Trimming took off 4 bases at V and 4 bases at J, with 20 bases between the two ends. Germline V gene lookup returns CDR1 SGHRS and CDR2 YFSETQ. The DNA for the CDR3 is TGCGCCAGCAGCGGCGGGACGAGCAGCGTGGGAGAGACCCAGTACTTC. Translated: CASSGGTSSVGETQYF.

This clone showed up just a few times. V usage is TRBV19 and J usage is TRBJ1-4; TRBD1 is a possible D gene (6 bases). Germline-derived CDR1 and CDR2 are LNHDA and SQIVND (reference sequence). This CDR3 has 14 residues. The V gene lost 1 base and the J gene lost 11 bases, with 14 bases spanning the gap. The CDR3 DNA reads TGTGCCAGTAGTATAGGTCAACAGGGAGGTAAACTGTTTTTT. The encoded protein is CASSIGQQGGKLFF. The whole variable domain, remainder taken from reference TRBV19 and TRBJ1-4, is DGGITQSPKYLFRKEGQNVTLSCEQNLNHDAMYWYRQDPGQGLRLIYYSQIVNDFQKGDIAEGYSVSREKKESFPLTVTSAQKNPTAFYLCASSIGQQGGKLFFGSGTQLSVL.

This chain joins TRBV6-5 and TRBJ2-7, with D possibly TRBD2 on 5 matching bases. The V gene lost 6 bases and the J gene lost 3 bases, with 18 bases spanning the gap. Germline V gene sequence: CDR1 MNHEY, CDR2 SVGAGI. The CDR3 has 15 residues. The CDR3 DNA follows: TGTGCCAGCAGCCGCGGCGGGCCCGTGGGCTACGAGCAGTACTTC. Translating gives CASSRGGPVGYEQYF.

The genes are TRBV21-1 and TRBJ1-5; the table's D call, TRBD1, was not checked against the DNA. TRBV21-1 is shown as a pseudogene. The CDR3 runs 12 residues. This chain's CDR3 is CARTAPNQPQHF. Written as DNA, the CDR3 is TGTGCCAGGACAGCCCCCAATCAGCCCCAGCATTTT.

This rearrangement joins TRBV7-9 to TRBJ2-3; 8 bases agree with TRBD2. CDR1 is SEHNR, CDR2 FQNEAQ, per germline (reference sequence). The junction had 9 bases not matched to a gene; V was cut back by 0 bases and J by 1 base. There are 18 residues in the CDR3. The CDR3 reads CASSLAALAGGGTDTQYF. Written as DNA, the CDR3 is TGTGCCAGCAGCTTAGCGGCGTTGGCGGGGGGCGGCACAGATACGCAGTATTTT.

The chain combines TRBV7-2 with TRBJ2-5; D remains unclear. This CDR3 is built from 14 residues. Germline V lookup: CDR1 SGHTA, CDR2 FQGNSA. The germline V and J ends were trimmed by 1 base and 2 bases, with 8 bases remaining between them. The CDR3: CASSLGGGQETQYF. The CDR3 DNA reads TGTGCCAGCAGCTTAGGTGGTGGGCAAGAGACCCAGTACTTC.

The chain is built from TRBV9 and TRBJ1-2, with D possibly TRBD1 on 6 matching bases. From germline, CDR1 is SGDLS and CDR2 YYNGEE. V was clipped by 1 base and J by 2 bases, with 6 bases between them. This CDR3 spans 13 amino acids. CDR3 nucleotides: TGTGCCAGCAGCGTACAGGGGAACTATGGCTACACCTTC. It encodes CASSVQGNYGYTF.

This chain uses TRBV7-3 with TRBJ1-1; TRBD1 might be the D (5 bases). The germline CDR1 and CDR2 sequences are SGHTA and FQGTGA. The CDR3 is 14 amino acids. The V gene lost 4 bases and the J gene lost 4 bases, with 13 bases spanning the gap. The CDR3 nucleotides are TGTGCCAGCAGCTCCCAGGGTATGAGCACTGAAGCTTTCTTT. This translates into CASSSQGMSTEAFF. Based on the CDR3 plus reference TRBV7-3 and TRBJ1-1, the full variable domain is GAGVSQTPSNKVTEKGKYVELRCDPISGHTALYWYRQSLGQGPEFLIYFQGTGAADDSGLPNDRFFAVRPEGSVSTLKIQRTERGDSAVYLCASSSQGMSTEAFFGQGTRLTVV.

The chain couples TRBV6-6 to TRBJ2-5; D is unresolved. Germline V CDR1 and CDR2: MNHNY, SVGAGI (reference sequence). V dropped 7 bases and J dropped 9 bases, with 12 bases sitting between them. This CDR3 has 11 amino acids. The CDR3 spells CASTSDRSQYF. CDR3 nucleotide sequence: TGTGCCAGCACGTCAGACCGATCCCAGTACTTC.

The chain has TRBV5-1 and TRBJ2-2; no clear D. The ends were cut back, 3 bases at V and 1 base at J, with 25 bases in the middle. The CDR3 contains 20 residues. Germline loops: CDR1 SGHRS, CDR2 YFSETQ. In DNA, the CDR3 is TGCGCCAGCAGCTCAGGTGGGGTGGGCGCTTCTTCCTGGAACACCGGGGAGCTGTTTTTT. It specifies CASSSGGVGASSWNTGELFF.

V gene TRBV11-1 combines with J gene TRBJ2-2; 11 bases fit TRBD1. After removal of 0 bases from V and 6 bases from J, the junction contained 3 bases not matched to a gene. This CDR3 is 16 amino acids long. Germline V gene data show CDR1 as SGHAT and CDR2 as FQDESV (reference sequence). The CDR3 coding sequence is TGTGCCAGCAGCTTAGCCGGGACAGGGGGTTCCGGGGAGCTGTTTTTT. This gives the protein CASSLAGTGGSGELFF.

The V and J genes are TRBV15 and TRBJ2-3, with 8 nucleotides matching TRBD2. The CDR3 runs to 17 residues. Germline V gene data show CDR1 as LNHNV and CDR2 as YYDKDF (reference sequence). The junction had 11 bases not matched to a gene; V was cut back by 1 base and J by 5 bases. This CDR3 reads CATSRGGLADDRDTQYF. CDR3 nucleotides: TGTGCCACCAGCAGAGGCGGACTAGCAGATGATAGAGATACGCAGTATTTT.

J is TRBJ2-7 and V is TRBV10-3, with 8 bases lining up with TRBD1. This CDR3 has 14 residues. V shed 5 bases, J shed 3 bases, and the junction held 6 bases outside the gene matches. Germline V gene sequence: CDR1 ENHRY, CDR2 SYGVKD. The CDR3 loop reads CAISSPDRDYEQYF. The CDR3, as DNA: TGTGCCATCAGTTCCCCGGACAGGGACTACGAGCAGTACTTC.

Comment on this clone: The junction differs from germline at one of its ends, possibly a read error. The CDR3, as DNA: TGTGCTAGCAGCACTAGCGATAAGACCGGGGAGCTGTTTTTT. Residues: CASSTSDKTGELFF. The chain couples TRBV7-7 to TRBJ2-2; 7 nucleotides line up with TRBD2. CDR1 is SSHAT, CDR2 FNYEAQ, per germline (reference sequence). CDR3 size: 14 residues. The full variable domain, completed using reference TRBV7-7 and TRBJ2-2, is GAGVSQSPRYKVTKRGQDVTLRCDPISSHATLYWYQQALGQGPEFLTYFNYEAQPDKSGLPSDRFSAERPEGSISTLTIQRTEQRDSAMYRCASSTSDKTGELFFGEGSRLTVL.

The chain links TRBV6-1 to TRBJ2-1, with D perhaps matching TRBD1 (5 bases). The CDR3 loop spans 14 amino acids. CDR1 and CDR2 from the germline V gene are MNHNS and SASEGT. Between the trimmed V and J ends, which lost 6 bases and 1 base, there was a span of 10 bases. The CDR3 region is CASRGRVSYNEQFF. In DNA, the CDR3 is TGTGCCAGCAGGGGGCGAGTATCCTACAATGAGCAGTTCTTC.

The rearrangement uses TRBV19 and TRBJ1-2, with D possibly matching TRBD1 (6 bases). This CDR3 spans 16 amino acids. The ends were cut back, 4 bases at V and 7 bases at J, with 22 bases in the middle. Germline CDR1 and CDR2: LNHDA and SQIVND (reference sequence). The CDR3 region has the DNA TGTGCCAGTAGTAGAGCAGGGGACACAGGTTTTGGTGGCTACACCTTC. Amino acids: CASSRAGDTGFGGYTF.

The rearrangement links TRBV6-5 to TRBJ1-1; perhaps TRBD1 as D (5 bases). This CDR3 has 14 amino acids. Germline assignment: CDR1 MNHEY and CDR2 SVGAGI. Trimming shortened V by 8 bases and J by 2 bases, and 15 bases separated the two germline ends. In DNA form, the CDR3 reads TGTGCCAGCCACACCCCGGGGGAAAACACTGAAGCTTTCTTT. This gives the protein CASHTPGENTEAFF.

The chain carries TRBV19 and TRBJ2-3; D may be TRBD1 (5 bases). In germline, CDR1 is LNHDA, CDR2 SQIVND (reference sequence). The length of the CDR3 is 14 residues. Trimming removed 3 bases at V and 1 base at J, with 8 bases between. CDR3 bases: TGTGCCAGTAGTATGGGGCGAGGCACAGATACGCAGTATTTT. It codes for CASSMGRGTDTQYF.

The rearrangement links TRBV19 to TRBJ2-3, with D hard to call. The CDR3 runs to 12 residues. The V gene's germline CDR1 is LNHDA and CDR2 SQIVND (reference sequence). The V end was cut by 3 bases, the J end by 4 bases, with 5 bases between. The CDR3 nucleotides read TGTGCCAGTAGTATCACGGCAGATACGCAGTATTTT. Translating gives CASSITADTQYF.